The 6 T cell receptor beta chains below all came from one sample that was sequenced in a study of T cell responses to AZD1222 COVID-19 vaccine. The data were produced by immunoSEQ multiplex PCR, yet TCRdb's version contains in-frame clones alone and is incomplete. The top ten hold roughly a quarter of the sample, which has about 120,000 clones, 70% to 85% seen once. Sequencing used peripheral blood, obtained 28 days after the second AZD1222 dose. All receptors come from an adult who received the AZD1222 COVID-19 vaccine.

CDR3 in amino acids: CASSERGSSGNTIYF. The CDR3 bases are TGTGCCAGCTCAGAGAGGGGTTCCTCTGGAAACACCATATATTTT. The rearrangement links TRBV18 to TRBJ1-3, with D perhaps matching TRBD1 (5 bases). Germline CDR1 and CDR2: KGHSH and LQKENI. This CDR3 is 15 amino acids long. With 5 bases removed from V and 0 bases from J, the gap between germline ends came to 11 bases.

This clone was detected only a few times. The chain carries TRBV7-9 and TRBJ1-1; 8 bases match TRBD1. CDR3 length: 15 residues. J was trimmed by 4 bases and V by 4 bases; bases with no gene match: 8. Looked up from germline, CDR1 is SEHNR and CDR2 is FQNEAQ (reference sequence). The CDR3 DNA follows: TGTGCCAGCAGCTGGAGGGACAGGCAGGGCACTGAAGCTTTCTTT. It codes for CASSWRDRQGTEAFF.

The chain uses TRBV7-9 and TRBJ2-7, with D tentatively TRBD2 (5 bases). The CDR3 consists of 14 residues. Trimming removed 3 bases at V and 2 bases at J, with 11 bases between. Germline-derived CDR1 and CDR2 are SEHNR and FQNEAQ (reference sequence). CDR3 DNA sequence: TGTGCCAGCAGCTTCAAGGACTTTACCTACGAGCAGTACTTC. Its translation: CASSFKDFTYEQYF.

The chain joins TRBV5-1 to TRBJ1-1; D unresolved. V was pared by 4 bases and J by 3 bases, with 16 bases between. Germline-derived CDR1 and CDR2 are SGHRS and YFSETQ. The CDR3 consists of 15 residues. CDR3 bases: TGCGCCAGCAGCCCGGCGGCCGGGAGGGACACTGAAGCTTTCTTT. Its translation: CASSPAAGRDTEAFF.

V usage is TRBV7-2 and J usage is TRBJ1-6; a possible D gene is TRBD1 (6 bases). V was pared by 3 bases and J by 9 bases, with 12 bases between. The CDR3 sequence is 14 residues long. Per germline, CDR1 SGHTA and CDR2 FQGNSA. CDR3 sequence reads: CASSLAGEGSPLHF. In nucleotides, the CDR3 is TGTGCCAGCAGCTTGGCAGGGGAAGGTTCACCCCTCCACTTT.

There are a few counts of this clone. This chain links TRBV2 with TRBJ2-2, with D tentatively TRBD1 or TRBD2 (6 bases each). From germline, CDR1 is SNHLY and CDR2 FYNNEI. The CDR3 is 15 amino acids. The germline V and J ends were trimmed by 7 bases and 4 bases, with 16 bases remaining between them. Here the CDR3 reads CASTKGGTFTGELFF. As DNA, the CDR3 is TGTGCCAGCACCAAAGGGGGGACTTTCACCGGGGAGCTGTTTTTT.